This TCR beta chain was sequenced in a study of blood T cell repertoires in COVID-19. V was clipped by 4 bases and J by 4 bases, with 17 bases between them. The CDR3 loop spans 16 amino acids. Germline CDR1 and CDR2: MGHRA and YSYEKL. Some clones are missing from TCRdb's copy, which holds only in-frame ones; the method was immunoSEQ multiplex PCR. The sample lists approximately 220,000 clones, just under 90% occurring once. The source is a woman in her 30s with acute COVID-19. Sequencing was done on a sample of PBMCs or T cells enriched from blood (not recorded which). The chain combines TRBV4-1 with TRBJ1-3; maybe TRBD1 (6 bases). The CDR3 sequence: CASSLRDISSGNTIYF. DNA of the CDR3: TGCGCCAGCAGCCTAAGGGACATTTCCTCCGGAAACACCATATATTTT.